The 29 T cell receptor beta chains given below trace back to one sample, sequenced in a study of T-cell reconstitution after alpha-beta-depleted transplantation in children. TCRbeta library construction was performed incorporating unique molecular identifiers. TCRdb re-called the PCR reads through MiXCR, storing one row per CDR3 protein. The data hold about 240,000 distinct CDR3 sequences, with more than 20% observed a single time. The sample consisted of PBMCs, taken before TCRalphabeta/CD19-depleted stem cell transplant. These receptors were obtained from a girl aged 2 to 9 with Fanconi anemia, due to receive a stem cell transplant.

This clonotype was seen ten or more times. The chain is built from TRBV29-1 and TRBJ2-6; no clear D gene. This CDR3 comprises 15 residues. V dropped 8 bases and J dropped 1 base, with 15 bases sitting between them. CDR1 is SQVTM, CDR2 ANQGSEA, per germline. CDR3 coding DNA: TGCAGCTTTTCCCGTGCTATTTCTGGGGCCAACGTCCTGACTTTC. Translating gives CSFSRAISGANVLTF.

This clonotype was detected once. CDR3 sequence reads: CASSVVGGELFF. Here the CDR3 DNA reads TGTGCCAGCAGCGTTGTCGGCGGGGAGCTGTTTTTT. The chain is built from TRBV9 and TRBJ2-2, with D unclear. With 2 bases removed from V and 7 bases from J, the gap between germline ends came to 6 bases. The CDR3 has 12 residues. Germline loops: CDR1 SGDLS, CDR2 YYNGEE.

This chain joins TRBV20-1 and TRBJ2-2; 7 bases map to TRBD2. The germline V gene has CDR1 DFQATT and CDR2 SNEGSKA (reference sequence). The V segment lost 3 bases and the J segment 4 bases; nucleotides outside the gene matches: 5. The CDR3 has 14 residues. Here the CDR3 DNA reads TGCAGTGCTAGGGGGGGGATTCGCACCGGGGAGCTGTTTTTT. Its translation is CSARGGIRTGELFF.

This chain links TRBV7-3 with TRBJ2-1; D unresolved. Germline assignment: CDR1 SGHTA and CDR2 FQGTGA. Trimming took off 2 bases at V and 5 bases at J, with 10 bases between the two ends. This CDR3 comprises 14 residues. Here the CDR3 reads CASSLRAVNNEQFF. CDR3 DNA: TGTGCCAGCAGCTTACGTGCTGTAAACAATGAGCAGTTCTTC.

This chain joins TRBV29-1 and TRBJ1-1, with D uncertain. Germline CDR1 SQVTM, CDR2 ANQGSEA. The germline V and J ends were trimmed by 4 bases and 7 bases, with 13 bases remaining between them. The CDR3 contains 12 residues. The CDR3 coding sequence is TGCAGCGTTGGCCCAAACGGTGGTGAAGCTTTCTTT. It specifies CSVGPNGGEAFF.

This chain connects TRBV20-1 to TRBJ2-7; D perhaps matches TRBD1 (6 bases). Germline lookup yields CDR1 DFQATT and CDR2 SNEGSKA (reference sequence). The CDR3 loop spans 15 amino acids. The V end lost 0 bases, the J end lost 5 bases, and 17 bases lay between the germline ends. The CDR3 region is CSARDLETGSDEQYF. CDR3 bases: TGCAGTGCTAGAGATCTTGAGACAGGCTCTGACGAGCAGTACTTC.

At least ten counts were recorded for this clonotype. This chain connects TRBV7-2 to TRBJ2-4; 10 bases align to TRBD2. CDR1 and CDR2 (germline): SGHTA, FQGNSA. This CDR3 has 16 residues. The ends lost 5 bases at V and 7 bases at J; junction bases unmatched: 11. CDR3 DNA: TGTGCCAGCAGCCCGATACCTAGCGGGGGACGGAACATTCAGTACTTC. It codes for CASSPIPSGGRNIQYF.

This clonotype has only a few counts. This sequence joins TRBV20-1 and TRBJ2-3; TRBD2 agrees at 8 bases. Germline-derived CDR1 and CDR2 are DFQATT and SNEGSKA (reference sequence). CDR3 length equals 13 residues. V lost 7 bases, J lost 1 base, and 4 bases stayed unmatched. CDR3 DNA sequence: TGCAGTGTTCCGGGACTAGGCACAGATACGCAGTATTTT. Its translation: CSVPGLGTDTQYF.

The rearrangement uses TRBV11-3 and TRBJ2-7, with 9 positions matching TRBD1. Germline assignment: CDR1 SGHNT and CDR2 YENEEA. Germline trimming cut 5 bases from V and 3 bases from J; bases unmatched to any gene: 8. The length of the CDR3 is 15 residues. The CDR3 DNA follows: TGTGCCAGCAGCCCCGCCGGGACAGGGATCTACGAGCAGTACTTC. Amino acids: CASSPAGTGIYEQYF.

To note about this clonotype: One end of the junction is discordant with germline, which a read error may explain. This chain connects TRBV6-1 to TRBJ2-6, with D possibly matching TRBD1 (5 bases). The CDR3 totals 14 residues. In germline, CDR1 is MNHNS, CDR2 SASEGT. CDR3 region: CASSPTSGAKVLTF. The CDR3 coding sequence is TGTGCCAGCAGCCCTACCTCTGGGGCCAAAGTCCTGACTTTC.

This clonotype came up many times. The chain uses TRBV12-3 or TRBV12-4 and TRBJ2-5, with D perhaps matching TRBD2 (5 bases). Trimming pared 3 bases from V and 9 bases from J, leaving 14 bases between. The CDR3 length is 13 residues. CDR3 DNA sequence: TGTGCCAGCAGTTTCGGGGAAATAGGAGCCCAGTACTTC. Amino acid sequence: CASSFGEIGAQYF.

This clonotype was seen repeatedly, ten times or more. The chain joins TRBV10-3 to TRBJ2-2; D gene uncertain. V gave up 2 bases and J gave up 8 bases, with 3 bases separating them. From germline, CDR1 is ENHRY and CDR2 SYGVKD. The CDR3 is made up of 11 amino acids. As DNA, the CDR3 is TGTGCCATCAGTGAGGGGGGGGAGCTGTTTTTT. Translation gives CAISEGGELFF.

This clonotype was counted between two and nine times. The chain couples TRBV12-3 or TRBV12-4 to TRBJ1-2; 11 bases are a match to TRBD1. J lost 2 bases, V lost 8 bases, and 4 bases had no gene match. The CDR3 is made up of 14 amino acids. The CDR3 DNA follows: TGTGCCAGCGGACAGGGGGCAGGAAACTATGGCTACACCTTC. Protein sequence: CASGQGAGNYGYTF.

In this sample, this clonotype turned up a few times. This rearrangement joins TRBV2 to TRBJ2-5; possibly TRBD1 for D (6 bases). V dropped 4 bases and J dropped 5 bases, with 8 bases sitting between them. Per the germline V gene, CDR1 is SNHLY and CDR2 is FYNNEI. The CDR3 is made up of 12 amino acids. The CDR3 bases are TGTGCCAGCAGTGGACAGGTTGAGACCCAGTACTTC. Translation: CASSGQVETQYF. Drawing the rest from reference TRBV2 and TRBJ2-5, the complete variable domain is EPEVTQTPSHQVTQMGQEVILRCVPISNHLYFYWYRQILGQKVEFLVSFYNNEISEKSEIFDDQFSVERPDGSNFTLKIRSTKLEDSAMYFCASSGQVETQYFGPGTRLLVL.

The chain's CDR3 is CASSVGLAGGNEQFF. Here the CDR3 DNA reads TGTGCCAGCAGCGTAGGGCTAGCGGGGGGGAATGAGCAGTTCTTC. The gene calls are TRBV9 and TRBJ2-1; 12 bases agree with TRBD2. The CDR3 contains 15 residues. The germline V gene has CDR1 SGDLS and CDR2 YYNGEE. The V and J ends lost 0 bases and 7 bases, in that order; junction bases with no gene match: 2.

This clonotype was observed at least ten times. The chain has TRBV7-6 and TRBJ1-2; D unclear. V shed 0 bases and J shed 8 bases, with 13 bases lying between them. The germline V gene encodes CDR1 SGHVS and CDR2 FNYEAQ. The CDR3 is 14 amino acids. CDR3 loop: CASSLAFDGLGYTF. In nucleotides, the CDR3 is TGTGCCAGCAGCTTAGCGTTCGACGGGCTCGGCTACACCTTC.

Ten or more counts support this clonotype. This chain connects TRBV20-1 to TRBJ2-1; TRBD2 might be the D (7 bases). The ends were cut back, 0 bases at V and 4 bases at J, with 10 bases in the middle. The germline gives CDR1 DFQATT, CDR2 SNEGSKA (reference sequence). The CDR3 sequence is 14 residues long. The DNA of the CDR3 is TGCAGTGCTAGAGAGGGGGGGGCATACAATGAGCAGTTCTTC. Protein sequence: CSAREGGAYNEQFF.

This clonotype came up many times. The CDR3 sequence: CAILGQVGRGEQFF. In DNA, the CDR3 is TGTGCCATCCTGGGACAGGTGGGGCGAGGTGAGCAGTTCTTC. This sequence joins TRBV7-8 and TRBJ2-1, with TRBD1 matching 8 bases. CDR1 is SGHVS and CDR2 is FQNEAQ in the germline V gene. CDR3 size: 14 residues. Losses at the gene ends were 10 bases for V and 9 bases for J; bases not matched to a gene: 14.

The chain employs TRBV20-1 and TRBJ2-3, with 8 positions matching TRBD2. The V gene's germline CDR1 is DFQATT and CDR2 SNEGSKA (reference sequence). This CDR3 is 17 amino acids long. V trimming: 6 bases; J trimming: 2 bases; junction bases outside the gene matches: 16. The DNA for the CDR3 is TGCAGTGCCCCCTATCCCGTAACTAGCGGAACCACAGATACGCAGTATTTT. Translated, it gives CSAPYPVTSGTTDTQYF.

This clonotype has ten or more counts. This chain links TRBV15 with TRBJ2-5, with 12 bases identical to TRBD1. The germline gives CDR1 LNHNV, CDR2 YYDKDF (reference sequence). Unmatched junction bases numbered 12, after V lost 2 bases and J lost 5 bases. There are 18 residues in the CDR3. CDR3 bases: TGTGCCACCAGCAGAAGAGGCGGGACAGGGGGCGCGCAGGAGACCCAGTACTTC. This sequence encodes CATSRRGGTGGAQETQYF. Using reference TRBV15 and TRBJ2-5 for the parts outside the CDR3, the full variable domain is DAMVIQNPRYQVTQFGKPVTLSCSQTLNHNVMYWYQQKSSQAPKLLFHYYDKDFNNEADTPDNFQSRRPNTSFCFLDIRSPGLGDTAMYLCATSRRGGTGGAQETQYFGPGTRLLVL.

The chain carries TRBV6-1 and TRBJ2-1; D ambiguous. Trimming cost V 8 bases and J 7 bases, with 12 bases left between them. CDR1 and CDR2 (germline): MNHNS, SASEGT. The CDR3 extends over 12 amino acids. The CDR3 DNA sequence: TGTGCCAGCCACAACCTGGGGAATGAGCAGTTCTTC. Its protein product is CASHNLGNEQFF.

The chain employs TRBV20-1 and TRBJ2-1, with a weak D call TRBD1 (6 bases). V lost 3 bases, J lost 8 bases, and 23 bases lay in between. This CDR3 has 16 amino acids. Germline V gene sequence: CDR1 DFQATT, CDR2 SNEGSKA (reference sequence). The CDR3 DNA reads TGCAGTGCTAGGAGTGGGGGCGGCCATAGTTGGGATGAGCAGTTCTTC. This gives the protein CSARSGGGHSWDEQFF.

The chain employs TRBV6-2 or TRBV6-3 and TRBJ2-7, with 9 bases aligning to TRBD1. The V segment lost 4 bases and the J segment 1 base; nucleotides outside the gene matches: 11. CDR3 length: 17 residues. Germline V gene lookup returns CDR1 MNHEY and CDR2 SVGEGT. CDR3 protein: CASSSGTGPPFSYEQYF. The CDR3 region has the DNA TGTGCCAGCAGTTCCGGGACAGGGCCCCCTTTTTCCTACGAGCAGTACTTC.

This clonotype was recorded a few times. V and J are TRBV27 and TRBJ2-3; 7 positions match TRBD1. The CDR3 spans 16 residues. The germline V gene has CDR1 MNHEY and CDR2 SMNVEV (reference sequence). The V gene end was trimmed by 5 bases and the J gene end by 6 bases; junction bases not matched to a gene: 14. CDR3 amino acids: CASSALLGGADDTQYF. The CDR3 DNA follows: TGTGCCAGCAGTGCCCTTTTAGGGGGCGCGGACGATACGCAGTATTTT.

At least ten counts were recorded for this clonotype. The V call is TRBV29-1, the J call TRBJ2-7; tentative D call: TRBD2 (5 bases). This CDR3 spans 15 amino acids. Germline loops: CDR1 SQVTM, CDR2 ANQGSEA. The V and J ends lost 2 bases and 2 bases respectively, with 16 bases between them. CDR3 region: CSVESSSEPPYEQYF. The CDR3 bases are TGCAGCGTTGAAAGTAGTAGCGAGCCTCCCTACGAGCAGTACTTC.

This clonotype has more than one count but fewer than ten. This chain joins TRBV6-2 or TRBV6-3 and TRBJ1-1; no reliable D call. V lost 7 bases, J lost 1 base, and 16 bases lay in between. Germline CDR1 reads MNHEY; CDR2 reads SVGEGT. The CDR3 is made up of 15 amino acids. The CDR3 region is CASTEIGVENTEAFF. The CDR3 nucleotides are TGTGCCAGCACCGAAATCGGGGTGGAGAACACTGAAGCTTTCTTT.

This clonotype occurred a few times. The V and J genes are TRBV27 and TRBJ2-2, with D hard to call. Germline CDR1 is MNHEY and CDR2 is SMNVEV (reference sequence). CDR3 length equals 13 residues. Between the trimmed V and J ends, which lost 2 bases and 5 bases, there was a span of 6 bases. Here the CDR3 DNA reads TGTGCCAGCAGTTTAACTCAGACCGGGGAGCTGTTTTTT. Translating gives CASSLTQTGELFF.

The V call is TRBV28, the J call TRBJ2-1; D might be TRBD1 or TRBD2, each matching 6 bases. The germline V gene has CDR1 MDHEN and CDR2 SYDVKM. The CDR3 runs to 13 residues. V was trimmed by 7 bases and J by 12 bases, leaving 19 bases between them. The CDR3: CASTTIGGSWQFF. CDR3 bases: TGTGCCAGCACCACTATAGGGGGGAGTTGGCAGTTCTTC. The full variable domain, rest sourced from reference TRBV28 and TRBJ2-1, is DVKVTQSSRYLVKRTGEKVFLECVQDMDHENMFWYRQDPGLGLRLIYFSYDVKMKEKGDIPEGYSVSREKKERFSLILESASTNQTSMYLCASTTIGGSWQFFGPGTRLTVL.

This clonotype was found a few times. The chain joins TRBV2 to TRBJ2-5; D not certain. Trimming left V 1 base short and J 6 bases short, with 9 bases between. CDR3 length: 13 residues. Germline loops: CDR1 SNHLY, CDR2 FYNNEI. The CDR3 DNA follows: TGTGCCAGCAGTGAAGTGTTAAGGAAGACCCAGTACTTC. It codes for CASSEVLRKTQYF.